The rows below give T cell receptor beta chains drawn from one sample of a study of blood T cell repertoires in COVID-19. The method was immunoSEQ multiplex PCR; TCRdb's version includes in-frame clones alone and lacks a portion of them. The profile shows about 200,000 clones, roughly 82% of them singletons. Sequenced input: PBMCs or T cells enriched from blood (not recorded which). Receptors originate from a man in his forties with acute COVID-19. CDR3s include the opening cysteine and the closing phenylalanine or tryptophan. D genes are given only for firm matches. Clone size is given for some rows only: seen once, a few or many times, or a class if the clone is expanded.

>NA|TRBV7-9|NA|TRBJ1-1
TGTGCCAGCAGCTTATCCGGGGAAGCTTTCTTT
CASSLSGEAFF
>TRBD1|TRBV9|NA|TRBJ2-5
TGTGCCAGCAGCGTAGCTGGCAATGGACAGGGGGCGGCAGAGACCCAGTACTTC
CASSVAGNGQGAAETQYF
>NA|TRBV28|NA|TRBJ2-7
TGTGCCAGCAGTTTATTCCTAGCGAACTACGAGCAGTACTTC
CASSLFLANYEQYF
>NA|TRBV7-9|NA|TRBJ2-2
TGTGCCAGCAGCTTAGCGGGCCTGAACACCGGGGAGCTGTTTTTT
CASSLAGLNTGELFF
>NA|TRBV30|NA|TRBJ1-5
TGTGCCTGGAGTGTACTAGGGCAGCCCCAGCATTTT
CAWSVLGQPQHF
>TRBD2|TRBV11-3|NA|TRBJ2-1
TGTGCCAGCAGCTTAGCCGGGACTAGCGGGGCACATGAGCAGTTCTTC
CASSLAGTSGAHEQFF
>NA|TRBV10-3|NA|TRBJ1-1
TGTGCCATCAGTGGGCACCTCATGAACACTGAAGCTTTCTTT
CAISGHLMNTEAFF
>NA|TRBV4-1|NA|TRBJ2-5
TGCGCCAGCAGCCAAGACCCCAACGGAGGGGAGACCCAGTACTTC
CASSQDPNGGETQYF
>TRBD1|TRBV5-4|NA|TRBJ1-1
TGTGCCAGCAGCCCAAACAGGGGAGGTACTGAAGCTTTCTTT
CASSPNRGGTEAFF
>TRBD2|TRBV3-1/TRBV3-2|NA|TRBJ2-4
TGTGCCAGCAGCCACTCCGGGGGGATAGCCAAAAACATTCAGTACTTC
CASSHSGGIAKNIQYF
>NA|TRBV6-5|NA|TRBJ1-4
TGTGCCAGCAGCTCGGGGTCTGAAAAACTGTTTTTT
CASSSGSEKLFF
>TRBD1|TRBV28|NA|TRBJ1-5
TGTGCCACTACAGCCCTGGACAGGGCTAGCAATCAGCCCCAGCATTTT
CATTALDRASNQPQHF
>TRBD2|TRBV5-4|NA|TRBJ2-3
TGTGCCAGCAGCACTAACCTAGCGGGAGGGAGCACAGATACGCAGTATTTT
CASSTNLAGGSTDTQYF
>TRBD2|TRBV5-1|NA|TRBJ2-1
TGCGCCGTAAGAGCGGGAGAGGGTAATGAGCAGTTCTTC
CAVRAGEGNEQFF
>TRBD2|TRBV5-1|NA|TRBJ2-4
TGCGCCAGCAGCTTGGGGTTCGGGCTAGCGGGAAACATTCAGTACTTC
CASSLGFGLAGNIQYF
>TRBD2|TRBV2|NA|TRBJ2-1
TGTGCCAGCAACGGGGCGGGAGCTCTCCATGAGCAGTTCTTC
CASNGAGALHEQFF
>NA|TRBV19|few|TRBJ1-1
TGTGCTAGCCGACAGGCCACTGAAGCTTTCTTT
CASRQATEAFF
>TRBD1|TRBV4-2|NA|TRBJ2-6
TGTGCCAGCAGCCAACCACAGGGGGTCGGGGCCAACGTCCTGACTTTC
CASSQPQGVGANVLTF
>NA|TRBV19|NA|TRBJ2-1
TGTGCCAGTAGTATAAGACGGCGGGAAGGCGAGCAGTTCTTC
CASSIRRREGEQFF
>NA|TRBV6-6|NA|TRBJ1-1
TGTGCCAGCAGTCCCCGCGCAGGCGAAGCTTTCTTT
CASSPRAGEAFF
>NA|TRBV5-1|NA|TRBJ2-3
TGCGCCAGCAGCTGGGGGGTAGTGGGTACAGATACGCAGTATTTT
CASSWGVVGTDTQYF
>NA|TRBV6-6|NA|TRBJ2-3
TGTGCCAGCAGTCCCGGAGGGAACACAGATACGCAGTATTTT
CASSPGGNTDTQYF
>TRBD2|TRBV2|NA|TRBJ2-2
TGTGCCAGCAAGAAGCGGGACGACACCGGGGAGCTGTTTTTT
CASKKRDDTGELFF
>NA|TRBV19|NA|TRBJ2-1
TGTGCCAGTAGTCCGCTATGGGGAGTAGCAGCCTACAATGAGCAGTTCTTC
CASSPLWGVAAYNEQFF
>NA|TRBV5-1|NA|TRBJ1-2
TGCGCCAGCAGCTTTCAGGGAGGGAACTATGGCTACACCTTC
CASSFQGGNYGYTF
>TRBD1|TRBV6-2/TRBV6-3|NA|TRBJ2-4
TGTGCCAGCAGTTACTCGAGGACAGGGGGCGACCCTTTTGCCAAAAACATTCAGTACTTC
CASSYSRTGGDPFAKNIQYF
>TRBD1|TRBV29-1|NA|TRBJ2-2
TGCAGCGTTGAACAGGGGGACACCGGGGAGCTGTTTTTT
CSVEQGDTGELFF
>NA|TRBV27|NA|TRBJ1-5
TGTGCGGTAGGGGGGGTGGGCAATCAGCCCCAGCATTTT
CAVGGVGNQPQHF
>TRBD1|TRBV6-5|NA|TRBJ1-6
TGTGCCAGCACCTTGGACAGGGGAAATTCACCCCTCCACTTT
CASTLDRGNSPLHF
>TRBD1|TRBV7-9|NA|TRBJ2-7
TGTGCCAGCAGCTTACATAGGGGGCAAGCCTACGAGCAGTACTTC
CASSLHRGQAYEQYF
>NA|TRBV2|NA|TRBJ1-2
TGTGCCAGCTCCAGGGCAGAGGTCTATGGCTACACCTTC
CASSRAEVYGYTF
>NA|TRBV6-1|NA|TRBJ2-1
TGTGCCAGCAGTGAAGGTCACAGCCGACGTGGGAGCTCCTACAATGAGCAGTTCTTC
CASSEGHSRRGSSYNEQFF
>NA|TRBV7-7|NA|TRBJ2-5
TGTGCCAGCAGCTTAATTCAGGGGCAACAAGAGACCCAGTACTTC
CASSLIQGQQETQYF
>NA|TRBV3-1/TRBV3-2|NA|TRBJ2-1
TGTGCCAGCAGCCAATGGGGCGGAGAAGGTCTCAATGAGCAGTTCTTC
CASSQWGGEGLNEQFF
>TRBD1|TRBV9|NA|TRBJ1-5
TGTGCCAGCAGACCCTTGGACAGGGAGAAATATCAGCCCCAGCATTTT
CASRPLDREKYQPQHF